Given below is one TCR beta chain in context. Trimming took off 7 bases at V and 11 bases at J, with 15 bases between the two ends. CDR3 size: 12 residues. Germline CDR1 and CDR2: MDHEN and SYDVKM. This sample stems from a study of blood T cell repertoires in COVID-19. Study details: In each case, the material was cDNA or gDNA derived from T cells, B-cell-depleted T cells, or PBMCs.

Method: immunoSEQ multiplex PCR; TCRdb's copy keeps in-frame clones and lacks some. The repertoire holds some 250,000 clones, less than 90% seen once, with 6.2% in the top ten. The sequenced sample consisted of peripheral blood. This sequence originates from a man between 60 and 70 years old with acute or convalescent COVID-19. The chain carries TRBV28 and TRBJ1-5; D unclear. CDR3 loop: CASTPPRGAQHF. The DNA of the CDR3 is TGTGCCAGCACCCCCCCCCGAGGTGCCCAGCATTTT.